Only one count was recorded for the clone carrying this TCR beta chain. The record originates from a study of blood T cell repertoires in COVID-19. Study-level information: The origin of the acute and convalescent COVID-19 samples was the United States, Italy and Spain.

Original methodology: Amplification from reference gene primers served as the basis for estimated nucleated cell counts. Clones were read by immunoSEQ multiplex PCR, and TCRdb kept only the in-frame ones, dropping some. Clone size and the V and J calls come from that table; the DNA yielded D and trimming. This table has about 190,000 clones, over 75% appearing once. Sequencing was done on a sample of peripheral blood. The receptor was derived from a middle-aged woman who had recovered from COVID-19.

CDR3 nucleotide sequence: TGCGCCAGCCGACGGACTAGCGGAGAGCAGTTCTTC. It encodes CASRRTSGEQFF. The chain has TRBV5-1 and TRBJ2-1, with TRBD2 identical over 10 bases. The junction had 5 bases not matched to a gene; V was cut back by 7 bases and J by 10 bases. Germline V gene lookup returns CDR1 SGHRS and CDR2 YFSETQ. CDR3 size: 12 residues.